The text below deals with one T cell receptor (beta chain). Trimming at V came to 6 bases and at J to 3 bases, leaving 10 bases not matched to a gene. This CDR3 has 16 residues. From germline, CDR1 is MNHEY and CDR2 SVGEGT. This record comes from a study of blood T cell repertoires in COVID-19. Study in general: The origin of the acute and convalescent COVID-19 samples was the United States, Italy and Spain.

The method was immunoSEQ multiplex PCR; TCRdb's version includes in-frame clones alone and lacks a portion of them. The sample lists roughly 250,000 clones; approximately 90% were seen once. This chain uses TRBV6-2 or TRBV6-3 with TRBJ2-7; TRBD2 matches 11 bases. Sequencing input: PBMCs or T cells enriched from blood (not recorded which). The source of this sequence is a man aged 35-49 years who had recovered from COVID-19. The CDR3 reads CASSRTPGLADYEQYF. For the CDR3, the DNA is TGTGCCAGCAGCCGAACCCCGGGACTAGCGGACTACGAGCAGTACTTC.